This TCR beta chain was identified during a study of beta chain features in type 1 diabetes. Overall study context: Cell yields, gender and age were similar in healthy donors and patients. Broader study findings: Among patients with Type 1 diabetes, TCRB CDR3s were moderately but significantly shorter in every one of the four CD4+ subsets.

The CDR3 is 15 amino acids. Germline V lookup: CDR1 MDHEN, CDR2 SYDVKM. V dropped 5 bases and J dropped 1; count of bases not matched to a gene: 4. About this clone itself: Its target is not known.

Researchers reported sorting CD4+ naive, central memory, regulatory and stem cell-like memory cells via CD45RO/CCR7/CD25/CD127/CD95/CD27. Since all of the isolated RNA was reverse transcribed, expressed TCRB transcripts were what got sequenced. Libraries were prepared by immunoSEQ multiplex PCR; TCRdb keeps only in-frame clonotypes and omits some of them. Counted here are hundreds of thousands of clones, around 68% occurring once; the ten biggest clones make up around 0.057%. The clonotype comes from a man aged 30 to 45 in good health. V usage is TRBV28 and J usage is TRBJ2-1; 8 bases are a match to TRBD1. What was sequenced was naive CD4+ T cells from blood. The CDR3 loop is CASSPTGGSYNEQFF. The DNA for the CDR3 is TGTGCCAGCAGTCCCACAGGGGGTTCCTACAATGAGCAGTTCTTC.